These 19 T cell receptor beta chains came from one sample sequenced in a study of blood T cell repertoires in COVID-19. Libraries were prepared by immunoSEQ multiplex PCR; TCRdb keeps only in-frame clonotypes and omits some of them. This table holds about 21,000 clones, approximately 91% found once. Sequencing was carried out using peripheral blood. The receptors were gathered from a human donor in a cohort sampled during active COVID-19.

In regard to this clone: This specimen includes other DNA sequences encoding the same CDR3. The rearrangement uses TRBV5-1 and TRBJ1-1; D is undetermined. Trimming shortened V by 0 bases and J by 5 bases, and 8 bases separated the two germline ends. The germline gives CDR1 SGHRS, CDR2 YFSETQ. The CDR3 covers 13 residues. The CDR3: CASSLGQATEAFF. CDR3 nucleotide sequence: TGCGCCAGCAGCTTGGGACAAGCAACTGAAGCTTTCTTT.

This clone was seen just once. V gene TRBV19 combines with J gene TRBJ1-6; 7 bases align to TRBD1. The CDR3 length is 16 residues. In germline, CDR1 is LNHDA, CDR2 SQIVND (reference sequence). V gave up 3 bases and J gave up 10 bases; unmatched junction bases: 12. The CDR3: CASSIGIGGSGSPLHF. The CDR3 DNA reads TGTGCCAGTAGTATTGGAATAGGGGGCTCGGGATCACCCCTCCACTTT.

This clone was counted a few times. The rearrangement joins TRBV30 to TRBJ2-1; 11 positions match TRBD2. V shed 2 bases, J shed 6 bases, and the junction held 3 bases outside the gene matches. Looked up from germline, CDR1 is GTSNPN and CDR2 is SVGIG (reference sequence). This CDR3 is built from 14 residues. The CDR3 region has the DNA TGTGCCTGGAGTTTAGCGGGGGGGACCAATGAGCAGTTCTTC. The encoded protein is CAWSLAGGTNEQFF.

The chain is built from TRBV19 and TRBJ2-1, with TRBD2 matching 7 bases. CDR3 size: 15 residues. The germline CDR1 and CDR2 sequences are LNHDA and SQIVND (reference sequence). After removal of 5 bases from V and 4 bases from J, the junction contained 8 bases not matched to a gene. The CDR3: CASSYQWGGYNEQFF. Written as DNA, the CDR3 is TGTGCCAGTAGTTATCAATGGGGGGGATACAATGAGCAGTTCTTC.

The chain combines TRBV10-3 with TRBJ1-6, with TRBD1 matching over 9 bases. CDR3 size: 16 residues. CDR1 and CDR2 (germline): ENHRY, SYGVKD. V trimming: 5 bases; J trimming: 10 bases; junction bases outside the gene matches: 12. Here the CDR3 reads CAISLNEGQGRSPLHF. DNA for the CDR3: TGTGCCATCAGTTTAAACGAGGGACAGGGCCGGTCACCCCTCCACTTT.

As for this clone: Other nucleotide sequences in the sample specify the same CDR3. V gene TRBV5-1 combines with J gene TRBJ2-2; 14 bases are a match to TRBD2. The CDR3 covers 17 residues. The germline gives CDR1 SGHRS, CDR2 YFSETQ. V lost 2 bases, J lost 2 bases, and 2 bases stayed unmatched. The CDR3 here is CASSFGLAGGNTGELFF. The CDR3 DNA reads as TGCGCCAGCAGCTTTGGACTAGCGGGGGGCAACACCGGGGAGCTGTTTTTT.

The rearrangement joins TRBV6-5 to TRBJ1-6; D not resolved. Trimming stripped 5 bases from V and 2 bases from J, with 7 bases between. CDR1 and CDR2 (germline): MNHEY, SVGAGI. CDR3 length: 14 amino acids. CDR3 DNA: TGTGCCAGCAGTCCCGCGGCCTATAATTCACCCCTCCACTTT. Protein sequence: CASSPAAYNSPLHF.

This chain links TRBV30 with TRBJ1-5; unclear D gene. The CDR3 loop spans 14 amino acids. Germline CDR1 is GTSNPN and CDR2 is SVGIG (reference sequence). V shed 0 bases and J shed 7 bases, with 13 bases lying between them. The CDR3 loop reads CAWSVGAMRQPQHF. DNA of the CDR3: TGTGCCTGGAGTGTCGGTGCCATGCGGCAGCCCCAGCATTTT.

The chain couples TRBV4-1 to TRBJ1-4, with a possible D match to TRBD1 (6 bases). Germline V CDR1 and CDR2: MGHRA, YSYEKL. The ends were cut back, 2 bases at V and 8 bases at J, with 15 bases in the middle. There are 15 residues in the CDR3. The CDR3 nucleotides read TGCGCCAGCAGCCAATTGGCAGGGGAGGGCGAAAAACTGTTTTTT. Its translation is CASSQLAGEGEKLFF.

The J gene is TRBJ1-6, the V gene TRBV7-2; D might be TRBD1 (6 bases). The V and J ends lost 1 base and 7 bases respectively, with 11 bases between them. Germline CDR1 reads SGHTA; CDR2 reads FQGNSA. This CDR3 region has 15 residues. The CDR3 protein is CASSLVQGPNSPLHF. CDR3 DNA: TGTGCCAGCAGCTTAGTTCAGGGGCCGAATTCACCCCTCCACTTT.

The V call is TRBV30, the J call TRBJ1-4; 8 positions match TRBD1. The germline V gene has CDR1 GTSNPN and CDR2 SVGIG (reference sequence). The CDR3 is made up of 14 amino acids. The V gene end was trimmed by 2 bases and the J gene end by 7 bases; junction bases not matched to a gene: 6. CDR3 amino acids: CAWSLRGLFEKLFF. Here the CDR3 DNA reads TGTGCCTGGAGTCTCAGGGGGCTTTTTGAAAAACTGTTTTTT.

The chain is built from TRBV27 and TRBJ1-5; a possible D gene is TRBD1 (6 bases). Germline CDR1 MNHEY, CDR2 SMNVEV (reference sequence). CDR3 length: 17 residues. V was trimmed by 6 bases and J by 5 bases, leaving 23 bases between them. The CDR3: CASRELGGAFPDQPQHF. The CDR3, as DNA: TGTGCCAGCAGGGAATTAGGGGGGGCGTTCCCCGATCAGCCCCAGCATTTT.

The rearrangement links TRBV2 to TRBJ1-5; D remains ambiguous. With 6 bases removed from V and 1 base from J, the gap between germline ends came to 10 bases. Germline V CDR1 and CDR2: SNHLY, FYNNEI. The CDR3 sequence is 14 residues long. For the CDR3, the DNA is TGTGCCAGCAGGCGAGGTTTAAGCAATCAGCCCCAGCATTTT. Residues: CASRRGLSNQPQHF. Full variable domain (missing parts from reference TRBV2 and TRBJ1-5): EPEVTQTPSHQVTQMGQEVILRCVPISNHLYFYWYRQILGQKVEFLVSFYNNEISEKSEIFDDQFSVERPDGSNFTLKIRSTKLEDSAMYFCASRRGLSNQPQHFGDGTRLSIL.

The chain joins TRBV12-3 or TRBV12-4 to TRBJ1-1, with D possibly TRBD1 on 5 matching bases. Trimming shortened V by 5 bases and J by 3 bases, and 10 bases separated the two germline ends. The CDR3 extends over 13 amino acids. The CDR3 reads CASSPVRDTEAFF. The CDR3 nucleotides are TGTGCCAGCAGTCCCGTCAGGGACACTGAAGCTTTCTTT.

V gene TRBV5-1 combines with J gene TRBJ2-2; no clear D gene. With 5 bases removed from V and 1 base from J, the gap between germline ends came to 15 bases. The CDR3 spans 16 residues. CDR1 and CDR2 from the germline V gene are SGHRS and YFSETQ. The chain's CDR3 is CASRDRSQENTGELFF. The CDR3 DNA is TGCGCCAGCAGAGACCGGTCTCAGGAGAACACCGGGGAGCTGTTTTTT. Full variable domain (rest looked up from reference TRBV5-1 and TRBJ2-2): KAGVTQTPRYLIKTRGQQVTLSCSPISGHRSVSWYQQTPGQGLQFLFEYFSETQRNKGNFPGRFSGRQFSNSRSEMNVSTLELGDSALYLCASRDRSQENTGELFFGEGSRLTVL.

The rearrangement uses TRBV5-4 and TRBJ2-5; 9 bases line up with TRBD2. This CDR3 has 16 residues. Germline lookup yields CDR1 SGHNT and CDR2 YYREEE (reference sequence). V lost 0 bases, J lost 5 bases, and 8 bases stayed unmatched. This CDR3 reads CASSLGWRGGSETQYF. The CDR3 nucleotides read TGTGCCAGCAGCTTGGGTTGGCGGGGGGGCTCGGAGACCCAGTACTTC.

The chain links TRBV5-1 to TRBJ1-1, with D unresolved. The CDR3 is 14 residues long. Germline-derived CDR1 and CDR2 are SGHRS and YFSETQ. V lost 0 bases and J 4 bases, leaving 10 bases between the germline ends. DNA for the CDR3: TGCGCCAGCAGCTTGGATCCGGGTAGCACTGAAGCTTTCTTT. It specifies CASSLDPGSTEAFF.

This clone was found a few times. CDR3 sequence (DNA): TGTGCCAGCACGGGCTCAAGCGGGGGGCTTGTATCCTACAATGAGCAGTTCTTC. As protein: CASTGSSGGLVSYNEQFF. V is TRBV2 and J is TRBJ2-1; 9 positions match TRBD2. The CDR3 sequence is 18 residues long. Trimming took 7 bases from V and 1 from J; bases not matched to a gene: 14. The V gene's germline CDR1 is SNHLY and CDR2 FYNNEI.

The genes are TRBV30 and TRBJ2-1, with 8 nucleotides matching TRBD2. J lost 10 bases, V lost 2 bases, and 16 bases had no gene match. Germline V CDR1 and CDR2: GTSNPN, SVGIG (reference sequence). The CDR3 totals 16 residues. CDR3 sequence reads: CAWSPILGLASGEQFF. The CDR3 region has the DNA TGTGCCTGGAGTCCAATCCTAGGACTAGCTTCTGGGGAGCAGTTCTTC.